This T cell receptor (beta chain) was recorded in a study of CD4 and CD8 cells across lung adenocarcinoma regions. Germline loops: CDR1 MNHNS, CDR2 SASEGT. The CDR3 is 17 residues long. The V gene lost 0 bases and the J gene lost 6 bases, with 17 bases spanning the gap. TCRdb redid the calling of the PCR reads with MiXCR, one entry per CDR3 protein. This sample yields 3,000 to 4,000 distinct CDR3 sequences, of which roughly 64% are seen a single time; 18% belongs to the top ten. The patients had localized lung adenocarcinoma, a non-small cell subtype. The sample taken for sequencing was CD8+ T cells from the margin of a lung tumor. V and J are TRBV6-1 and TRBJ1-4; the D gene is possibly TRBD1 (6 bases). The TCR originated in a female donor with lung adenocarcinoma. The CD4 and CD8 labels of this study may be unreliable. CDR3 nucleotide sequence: TGTGCCAGCAGTGAAGCGCTTTGGGCAGGGGATGATGAAAAACTGTTTTTT. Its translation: CASSEALWAGDDEKLFF.